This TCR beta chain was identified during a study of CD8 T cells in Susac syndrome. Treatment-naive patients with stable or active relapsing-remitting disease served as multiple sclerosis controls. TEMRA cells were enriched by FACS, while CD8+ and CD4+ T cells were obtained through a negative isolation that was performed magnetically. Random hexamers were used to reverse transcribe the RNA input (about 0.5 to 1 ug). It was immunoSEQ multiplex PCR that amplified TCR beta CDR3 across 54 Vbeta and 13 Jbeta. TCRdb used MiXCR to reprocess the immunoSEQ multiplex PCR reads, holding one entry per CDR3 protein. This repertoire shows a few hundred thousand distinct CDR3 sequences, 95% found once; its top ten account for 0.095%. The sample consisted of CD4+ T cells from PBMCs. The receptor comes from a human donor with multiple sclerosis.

CDR3 coding DNA: TGCAGCGTCAGAACCAGTGAAGCTTTCTTT. This codes for CSVRTSEAFF. The gene calls are TRBV29-1 and TRBJ1-1; D unclear. Trimming shortened V by 6 bases and J by 7 bases, and 9 bases separated the two germline ends. Germline loops: CDR1 SQVTM, CDR2 ANQGSEA. CDR3 length equals 10 residues.